This T cell receptor (beta chain) was obtained from a study of blood T cell repertoires in COVID-19. Measured with immunoSEQ multiplex PCR; TCRdb has only the in-frame clones, and not every one. The sample records about 260,000 clones, roughly nine tenths being singletons. Specimen: peripheral blood. This clonotype was obtained from a man aged 40-55 years who had recovered from COVID-19.

CDR3: CASSQDRTGTAAFF. The DNA for the CDR3 is TGCGCCAGCAGCCAAGATCGGACCGGGACAGCTGCTTTCTTT. V is TRBV4-3 and J is TRBJ1-1, with 7 bases matching TRBD1. This CDR3 contains 14 residues. CDR1 is LGHNA, CDR2 YSLEER, per germline. V was pared by 0 bases and J by 11 bases, with 9 bases of the junction left unmatched.